This T cell receptor beta chain was recorded in a study of T cell changes during pregnancy in multiple sclerosis (dated by TCRdb to 2018 to 2020). Context from the whole study: In women with multiple sclerosis, the researchers looked at how the T cell repertoire shifted as pregnancy progressed.

To note about this clone: The antigen this receptor binds is unknown. There are no base qualities to consult, and no much larger clone falls within one base.

Based on the germline V gene, the CDR1 and CDR2 sequences are MNHNS and SASEGT. V and J are trimmed by 3 bases and 11 bases, and the gene matches miss 8 bases of the junction. Its CDR3 holds 13 amino acids, cysteine through phenylalanine. CDR3 DNA only is kept here, 39 bases in frame from base 1. Library generation was performed with the immunoSEQ multiplex PCR assay. Not all clones reach the TCRdb copy of this immuneACCESS table, which keeps in-frame sequences only. Checked studies attribute under half of the gap to unresolved V genes and leave the rest unexplained. The sample profile shows about 60,000 clones; over 80% of them were found once. The top ten clonotypes cover roughly 0.76% of the sample.

The rearrangement joined TRBV6-1 to TRBJ1-1; 8 nucleotides in the junction match TRBD1. The material was CD4+ T cells from peripheral blood mononuclear cells, obtained in the first trimester of pregnancy. The receptor was derived from a female donor with multiple sclerosis, enrolled in a pregnancy study. The CDR3 protein is CASSDWAGGYAFF. In nucleotides, the sequence is TGTGCCAGCAGTGATTGGGCAGGGGGCTACGCTTTCTTT.